Below are 14 T cell receptor beta chains sequenced from a single sample in a study of CD8 T cells in ankylosing spondylitis (dated by TCRdb to between 2016 and 2019). Receptors were amplified or captured by 5' RACE. Sequenced using an Illumina HiSeq 2500. TCRdb applied fastp at Q25 and MiXCR to the public reads, then kept only in-frame beta chains. Every distinct CDR3 protein forms one entry, paired with its most common genes and DNA. Present in this sample are over 75,000 distinct CDR3 sequences, around 10% of which were seen just once. Under 6% of the sample is in the top ten clones. Input material: blood, either unsorted or a sorted T cell fraction (not recorded which). Receptor source: a male donor with ankylosing spondylitis or in good health (not recorded which).

This clonotype was detected many times. The chain employs TRBV15 and TRBJ2-7; either TRBD1 or TRBD2 may fit D (7 bases each). This CDR3 has 16 residues. Germline loops: CDR1 LNHNV, CDR2 YYDKDF (reference sequence). Between the trimmed V and J ends, which lost 0 bases and 9 bases, there was a span of 21 bases. The CDR3 here is CATSRDSGGQRRAQYF. CDR3 coding DNA: TGTGCCACCAGCAGAGATTCGGGGGGACAGCGTCGCGCGCAGTACTTC.

At least ten counts were recorded for this clonotype. CDR3 nucleotides: TGCAGCGTTGAAGACAGAGGCTCTGAAGCTTTCTTT. This sequence encodes CSVEDRGSEAFF. This chain links TRBV29-1 with TRBJ1-1, with no clear D. CDR1 is SQVTM and CDR2 is ANQGSEA in the germline V gene. V was cut by 0 bases and J by 6 bases, with 8 bases left in between. The CDR3 is 12 amino acids.

In this sample, this clonotype turned up a few times. This chain connects TRBV4-1 to TRBJ1-2, with a weak D call TRBD1 (6 bases). Germline assignment: CDR1 MGHRA and CDR2 YSYEKL. Trimming left V 4 bases short and J 8 bases short, with 17 bases between. The CDR3 is made up of 14 amino acids. In DNA, the CDR3 is TGCGCCAGCAGCCCACCGGGGGGGCTCTACGGCTACACCTTC. It encodes CASSPPGGLYGYTF.

This clonotype has at least ten counts. The chain employs TRBV20-1 and TRBJ2-3; 8 positions agree with TRBD1. The CDR3 loop spans 15 amino acids. CDR1 and CDR2 (germline): DFQATT, SNEGSKA (reference sequence). V lost 6 bases and J lost 2; bases outside the gene matches: 10. The CDR3 sequence: CSARAGTGNTDTQYF. DNA for the CDR3: TGCAGTGCACGGGCCGGGACAGGAAACACAGATACGCAGTATTTT.

Concerning this clonotype itself: Being one base from a much bigger clone, this may be a read error. V gene TRBV6-5 combines with J gene TRBJ1-2; 10 nucleotides match TRBD1. In germline, CDR1 is MNHEY, CDR2 SVGAGI. V was clipped by 2 bases and J by 7 bases; unmatched bases: 13. This CDR3 has 17 residues. The CDR3 sequence is CASSYPGQGPLASGYTF. The CDR3 bases are TGTGCCAGCAGTTACCCGGGACAGGGGCCCCTGGCGAGTGGCTACACCTTC.

This clonotype was seen at least ten times. This chain connects TRBV6-5 to TRBJ1-5, with D possibly matching TRBD1 (6 bases). CDR3 length: 15 residues. V was cut by 4 bases and J by 5 bases, with 15 bases left in between. Germline assignment: CDR1 MNHEY and CDR2 SVGAGI. The CDR3 DNA reads as TGTGCCAGCAGTTCAAGCGGGGGGGCGTATCAGCCCCAGCATTTT. Translating gives CASSSSGGAYQPQHF.

A word on this clonotype: This may come from a read error, since a much larger clone is one base off. The rearrangement links TRBV12-3 or TRBV12-4 to TRBJ2-3; 9 positions match TRBD1. The CDR3 contains 14 residues. Here the CDR3 DNA reads TGTTCCAGCAGCGACAGGGGGAGGTCAGATACGCAGTATTTT. It encodes CSSSDRGRSDTQYF.

This clonotype has a count of ten or more. J is TRBJ2-5 and V is TRBV2, with D perhaps being TRBD1 or TRBD2 (6 bases each). The CDR3 runs 16 residues. CDR1 and CDR2 (germline): SNHLY, FYNNEI. V lost 0 bases and J lost 5, with 16 bases in between. The CDR3 region is CASSEALGGRWETQYF. DNA of the CDR3: TGTGCCAGCAGTGAAGCGCTAGGGGGGCGATGGGAGACCCAGTACTTC.

This clonotype was seen at least ten times. The CDR3 nucleotides read TGCAGTGCCCCGTTCGGGGTCGACGAGCAGTACTTC. Translating gives CSAPFGVDEQYF. V usage is TRBV20-1 and J usage is TRBJ2-7; D perhaps matches TRBD2 (5 bases). CDR1 DFQATT and CDR2 SNEGSKA come from the germline V gene (reference sequence). Trimming stripped 6 bases from V and 5 bases from J, with 14 bases between. This CDR3 region has 12 residues.

This clonotype was seen only a few times. This chain connects TRBV5-1 to TRBJ2-5; D not certain. Per the germline V gene, CDR1 is SGHRS and CDR2 is YFSETQ. V was pared by 0 bases and J by 7 bases, with 16 bases between. The CDR3 consists of 15 residues. CDR3 coding DNA: TGCGCCAGCAGCTTGGATCTGGGTTCCTTTGGGACCCAGTACTTC. Its protein product is CASSLDLGSFGTQYF.

This clonotype was detected many times. The chain has TRBV28 and TRBJ1-5; D not resolved. The CDR3 loop spans 13 amino acids. Germline-derived CDR1 and CDR2 are MDHEN and SYDVKM. The V end lost 8 bases, the J end lost 3 bases, and 11 bases lay between the germline ends. The CDR3 loop is CASLPRSNQPQHF. The CDR3 nucleotides read TGTGCCAGCCTTCCCAGATCCAATCAGCCCCAGCATTTT.

The table lists this clonotype with many counts. V usage is TRBV28 and J usage is TRBJ1-6, with 9 bases matching TRBD1. The CDR3 is 18 residues long. J gave up 0 bases and V 3 bases, and 6 bases lay outside the gene matches. Germline CDR1 reads MDHEN; CDR2 reads SYDVKM. Here the CDR3 DNA reads TGTGCCAGCAGTTTGGGACAGGGCTTCAGCTCCTATAATTCACCCCTCCACTTT. Its protein is CASSLGQGFSSYNSPLHF. Together with reference TRBV28 and TRBJ1-6, the CDR3 gives the full variable domain: DVKVTQSSRYLVKRTGEKVFLECVQDMDHENMFWYRQDPGLGLRLIYFSYDVKMKEKGDIPEGYSVSREKKERFSLILESASTNQTSMYLCASSLGQGFSSYNSPLHFGNGTRLTVT.

There are many counts of this clonotype. The chain joins TRBV20-1 to TRBJ2-3; D may be TRBD2 (7 bases). Germline CDR1 and CDR2: DFQATT and SNEGSKA (reference sequence). Trimming shortened V by 0 bases and J by 3 bases, and 19 bases separated the two germline ends. The CDR3 contains 17 residues. CDR3 DNA: TGCAGTGCTAGAGATCGGTGGGGGGGCCGTTTTACAGATACGCAGTATTTT. Translating gives CSARDRWGGRFTDTQYF.

This clonotype was seen repeatedly, ten times or more. This chain uses TRBV11-2 with TRBJ2-3; tentatively, D is TRBD1 or TRBD2 (5 bases each). The germline CDR1 and CDR2 sequences are SGHAT and FQNNGV. The V gene lost 4 bases and the J gene lost 3 bases, with 17 bases spanning the gap. This CDR3 spans 16 amino acids. CDR3 in amino acids: CASSSGTRPGTDTQYF. CDR3 in DNA: TGTGCCAGCAGCTCCGGGACCCGGCCAGGAACAGATACGCAGTATTTT.